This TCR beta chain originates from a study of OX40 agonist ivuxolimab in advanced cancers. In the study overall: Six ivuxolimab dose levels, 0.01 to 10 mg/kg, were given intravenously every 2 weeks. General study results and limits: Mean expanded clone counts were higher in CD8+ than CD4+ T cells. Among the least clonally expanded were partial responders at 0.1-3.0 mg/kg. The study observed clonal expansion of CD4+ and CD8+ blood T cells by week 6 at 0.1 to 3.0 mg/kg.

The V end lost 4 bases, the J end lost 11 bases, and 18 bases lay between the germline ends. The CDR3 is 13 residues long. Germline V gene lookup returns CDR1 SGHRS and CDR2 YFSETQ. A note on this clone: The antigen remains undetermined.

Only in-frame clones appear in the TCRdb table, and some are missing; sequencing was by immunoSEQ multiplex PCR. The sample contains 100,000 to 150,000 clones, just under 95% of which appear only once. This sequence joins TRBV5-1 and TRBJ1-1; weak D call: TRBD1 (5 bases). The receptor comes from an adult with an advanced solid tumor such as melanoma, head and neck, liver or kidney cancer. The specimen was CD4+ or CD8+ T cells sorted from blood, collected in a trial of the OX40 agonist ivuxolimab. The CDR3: CASSHEGTPRAFF. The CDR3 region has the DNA TGCGCCAGCAGCCACGAAGGGACTCCGCGCGCTTTCTTT.